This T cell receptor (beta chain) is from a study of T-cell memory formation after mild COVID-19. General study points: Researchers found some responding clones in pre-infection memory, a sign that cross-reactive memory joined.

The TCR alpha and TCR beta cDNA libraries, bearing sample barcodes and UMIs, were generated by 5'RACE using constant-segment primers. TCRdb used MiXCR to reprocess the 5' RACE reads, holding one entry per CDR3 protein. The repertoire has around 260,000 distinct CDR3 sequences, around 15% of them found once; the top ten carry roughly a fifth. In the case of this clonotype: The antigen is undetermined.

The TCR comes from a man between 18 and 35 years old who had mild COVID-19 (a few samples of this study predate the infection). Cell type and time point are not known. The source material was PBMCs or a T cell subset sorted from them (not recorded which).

The CDR3 protein is CASSYEAYQPQHF. The DNA of the CDR3 is TGTGCCAGCAGTTACGAGGCATATCAGCCCCAGCATTTT. The gene calls are TRBV6-2 or TRBV6-3 and TRBJ1-5; D ambiguous. Germline-derived CDR1 and CDR2 are MNHEY and SVGEGT. The CDR3 length is 13 residues. Trimming left V 2 bases short and J 5 bases short, with 7 bases between.